This section outlines one T cell receptor (beta chain) sequence together with its context. Its antigen is undetermined. The record originates from a study of CD8+ T cells in alopecia areata. Overall study results and limits: Compared with normal scalp, lesional scalp had higher clonality and more expanded CD8+ clones.

Extraction and reverse transcription of RNA yielded cDNA as the sequencing template. The data were produced by immunoSEQ multiplex PCR, yet TCRdb's version contains in-frame clones alone and is incomplete. The data show around 210,000 clones, more than 50% seen once. Trimming left V 4 bases short and J 4 bases short, with 10 bases between. This CDR3 spans 14 amino acids. Germline assignment: CDR1 SEHNR and CDR2 FQNEAQ (reference sequence). This chain joins TRBV7-9 and TRBJ1-4; D is possibly TRBD1 (5 bases). Sequencing input: CD8+ T cells sorted from blood. This receptor was identified in a human donor in good health. This CDR3 reads CASSSGLSNEKLFF. The CDR3 nucleotides read TGTGCCAGCAGCTCGGGACTGAGTAATGAAAAACTGTTTTTT.